The 26 T cell receptor beta chains reported below all come from one sample, sequenced in a study of blood T cell repertoires in COVID-19. TCRdb's table, derived via immunoSEQ multiplex PCR, lists solely in-frame clones and lacks some. The profile shows 140,000 or so clones, 80% to 90% of them singletons. Sequenced: PBMCs or T cells enriched from blood (not recorded which). The receptor set was obtained from a woman between 50 and 59 years old with acute COVID-19.

This chain connects TRBV5-6 to TRBJ2-2; D is possibly TRBD2 (5 bases). Germline V gives CDR1 SGHDT, CDR2 YYEEEE. Trimming cost V 6 bases and J 4 bases, with 19 bases left between them. There are 16 residues in the CDR3. In DNA form, the CDR3 reads TGTGCCAGCACGCACCGGGGTAAAGACTTCACCGGGGAGCTGTTTTTT. This encodes CASTHRGKDFTGELFF.

Concerning this clone: A much larger clone lies a single base off, so this may be a read error. The chain is built from TRBV9 and TRBJ2-7, with D perhaps matching TRBD2 (6 bases). The germline V gene encodes CDR1 SGDLS and CDR2 YYNGEE. The CDR3 consists of 14 residues. V was trimmed by 4 bases and J by 3 bases, leaving 14 bases between them. The CDR3 loop reads CASSPTGGNYEQYF. The CDR3 region has the DNA TGTGCCAGCAGCCCAACTGGGGGGAACTACGAGCAGTACTTC.

V and J are TRBV7-9 and TRBJ1-2; unclear D gene. Germline V gene data show CDR1 as SEHNR and CDR2 as FQNEAQ (reference sequence). V dropped 0 bases and J dropped 2 bases, with 13 bases sitting between them. CDR3 size: 16 residues. The CDR3 protein is CASSLARGVGNYGYTF. DNA for the CDR3: TGTGCCAGCAGCTTAGCGAGAGGTGTAGGAAACTATGGCTACACCTTC.

V usage is TRBV28 and J usage is TRBJ2-1, with a tentative D call TRBD2 (5 bases). The germline V gene has CDR1 MDHEN and CDR2 SYDVKM. There are 13 residues in the CDR3. Trimming took 1 base from V and 9 from J, leaving 10 bases between them. As DNA, the CDR3 is TGTGCCAGCAGTTTATCGGTCGGGGTTGAGCAGTTCTTC. Residues: CASSLSVGVEQFF.

The chain joins TRBV5-4 to TRBJ2-3, with no clear D. V dropped 4 bases and J dropped 2 bases, with 8 bases sitting between them. The germline V gene encodes CDR1 SGHNT and CDR2 YYREEE (reference sequence). CDR3 size: 13 residues. CDR3 sequence: CASSRQVTDTQYF. The CDR3 DNA reads as TGTGCCAGCAGCCGCCAGGTCACAGATACGCAGTATTTT.

The chain is built from TRBV24-1 and TRBJ2-5, with 7 bases identical to TRBD1. Germline loops: CDR1 KGHDR, CDR2 SFDVKD. V shed 4 bases, J shed 3 bases, and the junction held 13 bases outside the gene matches. This CDR3 contains 17 residues. CDR3 DNA: TGTGCCACCAGTGACCGGACAGGCCCAGGGGCGAAAGAGACCCAGTACTTC. Protein product: CATSDRTGPGAKETQYF.

J is TRBJ2-7 and V is TRBV13; 8 bases agree with TRBD1. Germline V gene data show CDR1 as PRHDT and CDR2 as FYEKMQ (reference sequence). J was trimmed by 3 bases and V by 3 bases; bases with no gene match: 4. This CDR3 has 14 residues. In DNA, the CDR3 is TGTGCCAGCAGCTTTTCAGGGGGCGGCTACGAGCAGTACTTC. Amino acids: CASSFSGGGYEQYF. The full variable domain, rest sourced from reference TRBV13 and TRBJ2-7, is AAGVIQSPRHLIKEKRETATLKCYPIPRHDTVYWYQQGPGQDPQFLISFYEKMQSDKGSIPDRFSAQQFSDYHSELNMSSLELGDSALYFCASSFSGGGYEQYFGPGTRLTVT.

V usage is TRBV7-2 and J usage is TRBJ1-1; no definite D call. The CDR3 is 13 residues long. Germline V gene sequence: CDR1 SGHTA, CDR2 FQGNSA. V lost 3 bases, J lost 7 bases, and 12 bases lay in between. The CDR3 here is CASSFRSEGEAFF. The CDR3 coding sequence is TGTGCCAGCAGCTTCCGCAGCGAGGGTGAAGCTTTCTTT.

The gene calls are TRBV19 and TRBJ2-3, with TRBD1 matching 8 bases. CDR1 and CDR2 (germline): LNHDA, SQIVND (reference sequence). CDR3 length: 15 residues. With 7 bases clipped from V and 0 bases from J, the junction kept 6 bases outside the gene matches. The CDR3 is CASTLDRASTDTQYF. The DNA of the CDR3 is TGTGCCAGTACTCTGGACAGGGCTAGCACAGATACGCAGTATTTT.

The V gene is TRBV2, the J gene TRBJ2-5; D is uncertain. From germline, CDR1 is SNHLY and CDR2 FYNNEI. The CDR3 sequence is 13 residues long. The ends were cut back, 7 bases at V and 2 bases at J, with 11 bases in the middle. The CDR3 loop reads CASIGESQETQYF. The CDR3 DNA follows: TGTGCCAGCATCGGAGAAAGTCAAGAGACCCAGTACTTC.

The rearrangement links TRBV29-1 to TRBJ2-7, with 7 bases identical to TRBD1. The CDR3 length is 13 residues. Germline loops: CDR1 SQVTM, CDR2 ANQGSEA. The ends lost 1 base at V and 3 bases at J; junction bases unmatched: 3. The CDR3 DNA reads as TGCAGCGTTGAAGGACAGGGCTACTACGAGCAGTACTTC. It specifies CSVEGQGYYEQYF.

The J gene is TRBJ1-6, the V gene TRBV19; a weak D match, TRBD1 (6 bases). V lost 4 bases, J lost 3 bases, and 13 bases lay in between. The CDR3 sequence is 16 residues long. In germline, CDR1 is LNHDA, CDR2 SQIVND (reference sequence). The CDR3: CASSSSQQGYNSPLHF. DNA for the CDR3: TGTGCCAGTAGTAGTTCACAACAGGGCTATAATTCACCCCTCCACTTT.

The chain carries TRBV27 and TRBJ1-1; D uncertain. Trimming removed 5 bases at V and 0 bases at J, with 13 bases between. This CDR3 comprises 15 residues. In germline, CDR1 is MNHEY, CDR2 SMNVEV (reference sequence). The CDR3 here is CASSGPRGLNTEAFF. CDR3 DNA: TGTGCCAGCAGTGGCCCCCGGGGTCTGAACACTGAAGCTTTCTTT.

Only a few counts were recorded for this clone. The genes are TRBV5-4 and TRBJ2-2; D perhaps matches TRBD1 (6 bases). Looked up from germline, CDR1 is SGHNT and CDR2 is YYREEE (reference sequence). The CDR3 loop spans 14 amino acids. The V end was cut by 4 bases, the J end by 1 base, with 8 bases between. The CDR3 spells CASSRGQNTGELFF. As DNA, the CDR3 is TGTGCCAGCAGCCGGGGACAGAACACCGGGGAGCTGTTTTTT.

This chain uses TRBV12-5 with TRBJ2-7, with TRBD2 identical over 8 bases. The CDR3 runs to 13 residues. Germline V gives CDR1 LGHNT, CDR2 FRNRAP. CDR3 region: CVFGGEISYEQYF. The CDR3, as DNA: TGTGTCTTCGGGGGGGAGATCTCCTACGAGCAGTACTTC.

Comments on this clone: A read error may produce the germline difference seen at one junction end. This chain uses TRBV30 with TRBJ1-2, with D maybe TRBD1 (5 bases). The CDR3 has 13 amino acids. Germline values: CDR1 GTSNPN, CDR2 SVGIG (reference sequence). The CDR3 coding sequence is TGTGCCTGGAGCCCATCCCCAGGGTTTTTCGCCCCCTTC. It translates to CAWSPSPGFFAPF. Based on the CDR3 plus reference TRBV30 and TRBJ1-2, the full variable domain is SQTIHQWPATLVQPVGSPLSLECTVEGTSNPNLYWYRQAAGRGLQLLFYSVGIGQISSEVPQNLSASRPQDRQFILSSKKLLLSDSGFYLCAWSPSPGFFAPFGSGTRLTVV.

The chain employs TRBV19 and TRBJ2-7, with D maybe TRBD1 (6 bases). Germline CDR1 and CDR2: LNHDA and SQIVND (reference sequence). The V end lost 3 bases, the J end lost 0 bases, and 9 bases lay between the germline ends. This CDR3 spans 14 amino acids. DNA for the CDR3: TGTGCCAGTAGTATGGTGACAGGCTCCTACGAGCAGTACTTC. This sequence encodes CASSMVTGSYEQYF.

This clone appeared a single time. The chain is built from TRBV7-3 and TRBJ2-1; perhaps TRBD2 as D (6 bases). Germline V gene lookup returns CDR1 SGHTA and CDR2 FQGTGA. V was shortened by 6 bases and J by 6 bases, with 12 bases between the two germline ends. The CDR3 extends over 13 amino acids. The CDR3 sequence: CASSPTSSNEQFF. DNA of the CDR3: TGTGCCAGCAGTCCCACTAGCTCCAATGAGCAGTTCTTC.

The DNA for the CDR3 is TGTGCCAGCAGTTTATCGCGGCTCTCCTACGAGCAGTACTTC. Residues: CASSLSRLSYEQYF. The genes are TRBV27 and TRBJ2-7, with no clear D. Trimming pared 0 bases from V and 0 bases from J, leaving 6 bases between. The CDR3 sequence is 14 residues long. CDR1 is MNHEY, CDR2 SMNVEV, per germline (reference sequence).

The rearrangement joins TRBV12-3 or TRBV12-4 to TRBJ1-2, with 7 nucleotides matching TRBD1. Germline trimming cut 3 bases from V and 5 bases from J; bases unmatched to any gene: 3. This CDR3 has 13 amino acids. CDR3 sequence (DNA): TGTGCCAGCAGTTTCGACAGGGCTTATGGCTACACCTTC. Amino acids: CASSFDRAYGYTF.

Regarding this clone: Given a much more abundant clone one base away, this may be a read error. The genes are TRBV27 and TRBJ1-1; 9 bases are shared with TRBD1. CDR1 and CDR2 (germline): MNHEY, SMNVEV (reference sequence). The CDR3 runs 14 residues. The CDR3 region has the DNA TGTACCAGCGAACCGCTGGACAGGGGCACTGAAGCTTTCTTT. This encodes CTSEPLDRGTEAFF.

The rearrangement links TRBV15 to TRBJ1-2; 8 bases are shared with TRBD1. Germline CDR1 reads LNHNV; CDR2 reads YYDKDF (reference sequence). The CDR3 extends over 16 amino acids. The trim removed 0 bases at V and 5 bases at J, leaving 8 bases unmatched. The CDR3 is CATSRDQGARIYGYTF. CDR3 DNA: TGTGCCACCAGCAGAGACCAGGGGGCGAGGATATATGGCTACACCTTC.

This clone was observed a handful of times. The chain combines TRBV11-3 with TRBJ2-5; TRBD2 agrees at 8 bases. The trim removed 1 base at V and 7 bases at J, leaving 14 bases unmatched. The germline gives CDR1 SGHNT, CDR2 YENEEA. The CDR3 is 17 residues long. The CDR3 DNA is TGTGCCAGCAGCTTAGGCTTAACTAGCGGAGAGCGGGGGACCCAGTACTTC. Residues: CASSLGLTSGERGTQYF. Variable domain in full (rest from reference TRBV11-3 and TRBJ2-5): EAGVVQSPRYKIIEKKQPVAFWCNPISGHNTLYWYLQNLGQGPELLIRYENEEAVDDSQLPKDRFSAERLKGVDSTLKIQPAELGDSAVYLCASSLGLTSGERGTQYFGPGTRLLVL.

The chain links TRBV19 to TRBJ1-5; no firm D call. The V gene lost 6 bases and the J gene lost 4 bases, with 19 bases spanning the gap. Germline CDR1 is LNHDA and CDR2 is SQIVND (reference sequence). The CDR3 covers 16 residues. The CDR3 reads CASRVVGSGENQPQHF. In DNA, the CDR3 is TGTGCCAGTAGGGTTGTAGGCTCGGGTGAAAATCAGCCCCAGCATTTT.

This clone was observed once. The rearrangement links TRBV5-1 to TRBJ1-1; TRBD1 matches at 9 bases. Germline V gene sequence: CDR1 SGHRS, CDR2 YFSETQ. The CDR3 is 16 residues long. V dropped 4 bases and J dropped 0; count of bases not matched to a gene: 7. CDR3 nucleotides: TGCGCCAGCAGCCCGGGACAGGGTGGGATGAACACTGAAGCTTTCTTT. Translation: CASSPGQGGMNTEAFF. Full variable domain (missing parts from reference TRBV5-1 and TRBJ1-1): KAGVTQTPRYLIKTRGQQVTLSCSPISGHRSVSWYQQTPGQGLQFLFEYFSETQRNKGNFPGRFSGRQFSNSRSEMNVSTLELGDSALYLCASSPGQGGMNTEAFFGQGTRLTVV.

The chain links TRBV7-2 to TRBJ1-5; D remains ambiguous. This CDR3 has 14 residues. Deletions cut 2 bases from V and 6 bases from J, with 11 bases between. CDR1 is SGHTA, CDR2 FQGNSA, per germline. The CDR3 coding sequence is TGTGCCAGCAGCTTATTGAGGGTCGGTCAGCCCCAGCATTTT. As protein: CASSLLRVGQPQHF.